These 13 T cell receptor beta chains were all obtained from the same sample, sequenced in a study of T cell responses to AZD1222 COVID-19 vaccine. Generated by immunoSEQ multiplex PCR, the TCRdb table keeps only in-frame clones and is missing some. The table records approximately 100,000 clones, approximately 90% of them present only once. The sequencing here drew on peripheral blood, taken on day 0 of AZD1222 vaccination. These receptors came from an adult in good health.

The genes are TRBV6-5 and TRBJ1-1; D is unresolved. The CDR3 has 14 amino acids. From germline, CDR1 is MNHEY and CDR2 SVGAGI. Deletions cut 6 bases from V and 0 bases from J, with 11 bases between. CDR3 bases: TGTGCCAGCAGCGTAGGGCCCTTGAACACTGAAGCTTTCTTT. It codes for CASSVGPLNTEAFF.

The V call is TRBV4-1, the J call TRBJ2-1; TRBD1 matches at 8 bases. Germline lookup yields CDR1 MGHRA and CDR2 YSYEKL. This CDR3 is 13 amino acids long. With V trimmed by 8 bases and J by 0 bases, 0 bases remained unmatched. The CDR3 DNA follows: TGCGCCAGCGGACAGGGCTCCTACAATGAGCAGTTCTTC. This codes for CASGQGSYNEQFF.

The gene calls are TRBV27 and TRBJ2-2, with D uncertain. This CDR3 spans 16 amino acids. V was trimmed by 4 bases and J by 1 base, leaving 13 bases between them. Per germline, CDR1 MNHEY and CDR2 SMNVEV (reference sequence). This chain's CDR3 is CASSSLPPQNTGELFF. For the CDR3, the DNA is TGTGCCAGCAGTTCCCTTCCGCCACAGAACACCGGGGAGCTGTTTTTT.

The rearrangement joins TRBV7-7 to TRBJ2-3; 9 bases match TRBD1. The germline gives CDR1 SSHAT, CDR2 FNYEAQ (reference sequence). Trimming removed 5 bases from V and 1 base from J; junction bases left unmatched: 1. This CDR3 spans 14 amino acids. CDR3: CASSRDRGTDTQYF. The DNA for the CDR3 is TGTGCCAGCAGCCGGGACAGGGGCACAGATACGCAGTATTTT.

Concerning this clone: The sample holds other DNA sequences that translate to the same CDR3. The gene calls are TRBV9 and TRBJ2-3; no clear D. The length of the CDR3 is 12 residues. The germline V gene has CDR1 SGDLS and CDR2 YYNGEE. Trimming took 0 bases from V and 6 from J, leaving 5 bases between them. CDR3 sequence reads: CASSVVADTQYF. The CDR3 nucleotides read TGTGCCAGCAGCGTAGTTGCGGATACGCAGTATTTT.

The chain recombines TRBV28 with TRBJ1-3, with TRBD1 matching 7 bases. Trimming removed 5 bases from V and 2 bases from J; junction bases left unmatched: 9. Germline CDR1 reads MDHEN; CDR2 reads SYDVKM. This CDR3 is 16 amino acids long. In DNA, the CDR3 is TGTGCCAGCAGTCCCGAGGTAGGGGGCCCTGGAAACACCATATATTTT. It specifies CASSPEVGGPGNTIYF.

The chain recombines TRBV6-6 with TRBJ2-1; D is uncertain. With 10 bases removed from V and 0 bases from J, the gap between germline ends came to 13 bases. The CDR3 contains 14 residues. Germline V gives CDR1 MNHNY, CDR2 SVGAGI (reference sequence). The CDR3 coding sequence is TGTGCCACGTCCCACCTTAGCTCCTACAATGAGCAGTTCTTC. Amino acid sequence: CATSHLSSYNEQFF.

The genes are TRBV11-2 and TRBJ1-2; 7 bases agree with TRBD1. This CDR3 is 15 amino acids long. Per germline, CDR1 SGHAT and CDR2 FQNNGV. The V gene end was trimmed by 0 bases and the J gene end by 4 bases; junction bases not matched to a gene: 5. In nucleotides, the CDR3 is TGTGCCAGCAGCTTAGATCGTACAGGGGTCTATGGCTACACCTTC. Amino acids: CASSLDRTGVYGYTF.

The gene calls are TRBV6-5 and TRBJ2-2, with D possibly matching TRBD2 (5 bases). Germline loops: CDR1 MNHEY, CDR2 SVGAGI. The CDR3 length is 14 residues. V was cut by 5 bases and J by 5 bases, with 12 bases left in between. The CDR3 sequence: CASSTGLVTGELFF. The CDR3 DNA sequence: TGTGCCAGCAGTACGGGATTGGTAACCGGGGAGCTGTTTTTT.

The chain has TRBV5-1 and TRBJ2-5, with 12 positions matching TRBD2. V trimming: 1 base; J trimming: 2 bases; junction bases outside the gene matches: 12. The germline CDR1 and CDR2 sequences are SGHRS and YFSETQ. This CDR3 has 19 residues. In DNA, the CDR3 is TGCGCCAGCAGCTTGAACCCAACTAGCGGGGGGACCTTTCAAGAGACCCAGTACTTC. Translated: CASSLNPTSGGTFQETQYF.

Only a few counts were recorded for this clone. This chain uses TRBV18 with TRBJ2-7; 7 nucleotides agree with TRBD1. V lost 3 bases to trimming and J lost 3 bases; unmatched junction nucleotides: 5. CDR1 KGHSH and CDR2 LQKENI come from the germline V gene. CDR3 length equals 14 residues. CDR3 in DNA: TGTGCCAGCTCACCCACAGGGGATTACTACGAGCAGTACTTC. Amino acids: CASSPTGDYYEQYF.

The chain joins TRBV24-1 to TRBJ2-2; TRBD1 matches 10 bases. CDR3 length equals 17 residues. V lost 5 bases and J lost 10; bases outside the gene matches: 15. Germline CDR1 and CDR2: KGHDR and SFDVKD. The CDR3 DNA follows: TGTGCCACCAGTGTTCCTACCGGGACAGGGGTCTCTGAGGAGCTGTTTTTT. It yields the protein CATSVPTGTGVSEELFF.

CDR3 sequence: CAWSVPWQGSGNTIYF. In DNA form, the CDR3 reads TGTGCCTGGAGTGTACCTTGGCAGGGCTCCGGAAACACCATATATTTT. The V and J genes are TRBV30 and TRBJ1-3, with TRBD1 as a possible D gene (5 bases). CDR1 GTSNPN and CDR2 SVGIG come from the germline V gene (reference sequence). V lost 0 bases and J 4 bases, leaving 16 bases between the germline ends. The CDR3 runs 16 residues.